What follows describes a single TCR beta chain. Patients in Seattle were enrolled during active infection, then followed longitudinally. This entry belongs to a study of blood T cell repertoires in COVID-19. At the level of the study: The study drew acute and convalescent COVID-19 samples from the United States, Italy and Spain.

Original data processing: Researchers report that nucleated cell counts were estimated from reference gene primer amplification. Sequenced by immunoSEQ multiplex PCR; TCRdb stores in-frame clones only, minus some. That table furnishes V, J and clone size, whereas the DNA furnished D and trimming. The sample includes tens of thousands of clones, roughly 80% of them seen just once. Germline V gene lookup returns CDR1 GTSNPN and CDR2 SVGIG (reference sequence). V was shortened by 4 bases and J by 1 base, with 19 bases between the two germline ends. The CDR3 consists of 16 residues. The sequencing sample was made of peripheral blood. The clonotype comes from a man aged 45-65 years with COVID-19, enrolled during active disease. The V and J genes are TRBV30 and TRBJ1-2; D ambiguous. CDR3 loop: CAWTMYDRLLNYGYTF. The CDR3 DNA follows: TGTGCCTGGACTATGTACGACCGACTACTTAACTATGGCTACACCTTC.